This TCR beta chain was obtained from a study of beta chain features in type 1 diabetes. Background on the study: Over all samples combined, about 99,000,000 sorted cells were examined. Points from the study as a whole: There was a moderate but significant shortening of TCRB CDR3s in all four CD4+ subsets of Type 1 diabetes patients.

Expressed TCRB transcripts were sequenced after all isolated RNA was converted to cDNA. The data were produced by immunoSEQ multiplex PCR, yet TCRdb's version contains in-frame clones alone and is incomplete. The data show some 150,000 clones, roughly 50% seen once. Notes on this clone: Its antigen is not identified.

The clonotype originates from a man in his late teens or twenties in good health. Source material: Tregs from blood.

CDR3 nucleotides: TGTGCCAGCAGTGTAGACAGCTATGGCTACACCTTC. As protein: CASSVDSYGYTF. This rearrangement joins TRBV25-1 to TRBJ1-2; D perhaps matches TRBD1 (5 bases). CDR1 is MGHDK, CDR2 SYGVNS, per germline. V was trimmed by 4 bases and J by 4 bases, leaving 7 bases between them. CDR3 length: 12 residues.